This record covers a single T cell receptor (beta chain). Antigen specificity is unknown. This sample is part of a study of tumor-infiltrating lymphocytes in localized non-small cell lung cancer. Overall study context: The cohort mixed smokers and never-smokers, several histologies, and some post-neoadjuvant-chemotherapy samples. Study-wide findings and caveats: Immunotypes IM1 and IM2 had similar TCR-derived T-cell fractions.

Repertoires were generated with immunoSEQ multiplex PCR, while TCRdb's copy carries only in-frame clones and drops some. The sample holds about 16,000 clones; under 80% are singletons and the top ten take approximately 6.8%. The sequenced sample consisted of lung tumor tissue. This TCR was sampled from a human donor with non-small cell lung cancer.

The CDR3 nucleotides are TGTGCCAGTTCCTCGACAGTCAACGAGCAGTACTTC. It is translated as CASSSTVNEQYF. The V call is TRBV27, the J call TRBJ2-7; D is perhaps TRBD1 (5 bases). Germline CDR1 reads MNHEY; CDR2 reads SMNVEV (reference sequence). CDR3 size: 12 residues. V was trimmed by 9 bases and J by 5 bases, leaving 14 bases between them.